These 10 T cell receptor beta chains came from one sample sequenced in a study of T cell responses to AZD1222 COVID-19 vaccine. Profiled with immunoSEQ multiplex PCR; TCRdb holds only in-frame clones, not every one. The repertoire consists of over 100,000 clones, with approximately 90% occurring once and the leading ten covering about 7%. Here the sequenced sample was peripheral blood, taken on day 0 of AZD1222 vaccination. The source of these receptors is an adult in good health.

This chain connects TRBV4-1 to TRBJ1-1; D gene uncertain. Trimming stripped 3 bases from V and 3 bases from J, with 17 bases between. CDR1 and CDR2 (germline): MGHRA, YSYEKL. This CDR3 contains 16 residues. The CDR3 loop is CASSHPTGLDYTEAFF. The CDR3 DNA is TGCGCCAGCAGCCACCCCACGGGCCTGGACTACACTGAAGCTTTCTTT.

This clone turned up a few times. The genes are TRBV6-1 and TRBJ1-2; 7 bases line up with TRBD1. Per the germline V gene, CDR1 is MNHNS and CDR2 is SASEGT. CDR3 length: 14 amino acids. The V segment lost 2 bases and the J segment 3 bases; nucleotides outside the gene matches: 3. In DNA, the CDR3 is TGTGCCAGCAGTGAAAGCAGGGGGTACTATGGCTACACCTTC. Residues: CASSESRGYYGYTF.

This rearrangement joins TRBV2 to TRBJ1-4; 8 positions match TRBD1. The germline V gene has CDR1 SNHLY and CDR2 FYNNEI. J was trimmed by 10 bases and V by 6 bases; bases with no gene match: 4. The length of the CDR3 is 12 residues. CDR3 protein: CASSQDRVKLFF. The CDR3 DNA reads as TGTGCCAGCAGCCAGGACAGGGTAAAACTGTTTTTT.

The chain recombines TRBV29-1 with TRBJ2-6, with TRBD1 matching over 8 bases. This CDR3 is built from 14 residues. Trimming at V came to 8 bases and at J to 2 bases, leaving 5 bases not matched to a gene. CDR1 and CDR2 (germline): SQVTM, ANQGSEA. In nucleotides, the CDR3 is TGCAGCTATAAGACAGGGGCTGGGGCCAACGTCCTGACTTTC. Translated, it gives CSYKTGAGANVLTF.

This clone was recorded once. This chain joins TRBV6-1 and TRBJ1-5; tentatively, D is TRBD1 (5 bases). The V end lost 3 bases, the J end lost 0 bases, and 12 bases lay between the germline ends. The CDR3 runs 16 residues. Germline values: CDR1 MNHNS, CDR2 SASEGT. DNA for the CDR3: TGTGCCAGCAGTGATGGGGACGCGATTAGCAATCAGCCCCAGCATTTT. It specifies CASSDGDAISNQPQHF.

The J gene is TRBJ1-2, the V gene TRBV28, with TRBD1 identical over 7 bases. Germline V lookup: CDR1 MDHEN, CDR2 SYDVKM. V dropped 3 bases and J dropped 8; count of bases not matched to a gene: 12. The CDR3 covers 15 residues. This chain's CDR3 is CASSLSDRALAGYTF. DNA of the CDR3: TGTGCCAGCAGTTTGAGTGACAGGGCTCTAGCAGGCTACACCTTC.

V and J are TRBV9 and TRBJ1-4; weak D call: TRBD1 (5 bases). From germline, CDR1 is SGDLS and CDR2 YYNGEE. V was clipped by 0 bases and J by 8 bases, with 17 bases between them. The CDR3 totals 16 residues. CDR3 residues: CASSVDEGAYGEKLFF. In DNA form, the CDR3 reads TGTGCCAGCAGCGTAGATGAAGGGGCATATGGAGAAAAACTGTTTTTT.

The gene calls are TRBV12-3 or TRBV12-4 and TRBJ2-5, with D hard to call. Trimming removed 6 bases at V and 6 bases at J, with 14 bases between. The CDR3 is made up of 13 amino acids. The CDR3 bases are TGTGCCAGCAGCCCGATGGGTCTCAAGACCCAGTACTTC. This codes for CASSPMGLKTQYF.

The chain recombines TRBV9 with TRBJ2-1, with a tentative D call TRBD1 (5 bases). V lost 0 bases and J lost 6, with 13 bases in between. The CDR3 length is 15 residues. Germline assignment: CDR1 SGDLS and CDR2 YYNGEE. The CDR3 nucleotides read TGTGCCAGCAGCGTAGCTACAGTGACAGCCAATGAGCAGTTCTTC. This encodes CASSVATVTANEQFF.

The genes are TRBV4-3 and TRBJ2-2; 9 bases are a match to TRBD2. Per germline, CDR1 LGHNA and CDR2 YSLEER. This CDR3 has 15 residues. J gave up 6 bases and V 1 base, and 3 bases lay outside the gene matches. CDR3: CASSQGGGAAGELFF. In DNA, the CDR3 is TGCGCCAGCAGCCAAGGCGGGGGGGCCGCCGGGGAGCTGTTTTTT.